The source of this T cell receptor (beta chain) is a study of blood T cell repertoires in COVID-19. The CDR3 totals 17 residues. In germline, CDR1 is SGDLS, CDR2 YYNGEE. The V gene end was trimmed by 0 bases and the J gene end by 5 bases; junction bases not matched to a gene: 12. This clone appeared a single time. Libraries were prepared by immunoSEQ multiplex PCR; TCRdb keeps only in-frame clonotypes and omits some of them. The table records tens of thousands of clones, roughly 90% of them present only once. Specimen: peripheral blood. This TCR was recovered from a man aged 50-59 years with COVID-19, enrolled during active disease. The gene calls are TRBV9 and TRBJ2-5, with 8 nucleotides matching TRBD1. The CDR3 region is CASSVAARTGIPETQYF. The CDR3 DNA reads TGTGCCAGCAGCGTAGCGGCCCGGACAGGGATTCCGGAGACCCAGTACTTC.